This T cell receptor beta chain comes out of a study of blood T cell repertoires in COVID-19. Study overall: COVID-19 samples collected from the United States, Italy and Spain covered acute and convalescent phases.

TCRdb keeps only in-frame clones here, not all; method: immunoSEQ multiplex PCR. The repertoire has some 200,000 clones, 86% of them found once; the top ten carry 0.78%. The germline CDR1 and CDR2 sequences are SGHRS and YFSETQ. V gave up 4 bases and J gave up 6 bases; unmatched junction bases: 9. There are 14 residues in the CDR3. This TCR was recovered from a woman aged 65 to 85 with acute or convalescent COVID-19. Sequencing used peripheral blood. The chain combines TRBV5-1 with TRBJ1-1, with 7 nucleotides matching TRBD1. The CDR3 here is CASSLDRARAEAFF. The CDR3 bases are TGCGCCAGCAGCCTAGACAGGGCGAGGGCTGAAGCTTTCTTT. The full variable domain, in which reference TRBV5-1 and TRBJ1-1 provide the parts outside the CDR3, is KAGVTQTPRYLIKTRGQQVTLSCSPISGHRSVSWYQQTPGQGLQFLFEYFSETQRNKGNFPGRFSGRQFSNSRSEMNVSTLELGDSALYLCASSLDRARAEAFFGQGTRLTVV.